This T cell receptor (beta chain) was captured in a study of blood T cell repertoires in COVID-19 (dated by TCRdb to between 2020 and 2021). With respect to the entire study: Samples covering the acute and convalescent phases of COVID-19 were provided by collaborators in the United States, Italy and Spain. The material from the prospective study consisted of cDNA or gDNA derived from T cells, B-cell-depleted T cells, or PBMCs. Deeply sampled blood TCRbeta repertoires from subjects exposed to, actively infected with, or recovered from COVID-19 were included in the dataset. The repertoires were made available in a free public database intended to serve as a resource for research on the immune response to SARS-CoV-2. The samples were drawn from the first 160 participants of the ongoing ImmuneRACE study and from 1,254 subjects provided by 6 global collaborators. Sample metadata almost always included a de-identified subject ID, COVID-19 status, age in years and sex. Where HLA class I and class II types were available, the types were taken from metadata supplied by the sample provider, not from assay-based typing. Study-wide findings and limitations: The quantity of clinical and demographic metadata differed by source and by participant and was supplied without curation.

The immunoSEQ Assay, a bias-controlled multiplex PCR, was used to amplify TCRbeta CDR3 regions from genomic DNA. For the original study's pipeline: The number of nucleated cells in each sample was estimated from the amplification of reference gene primers within the assay. To quantify the absolute abundance of each unique TCRbeta CDR3 rearrangement, sequence reads were collapsed and filtered. For each sample, productive Simpson clonality was calculated by taking the square root of Simpson's diversity index across productive rearrangements. This immuneACCESS table, as held by TCRdb, lists in-frame sequences with V and J called but not all clones. Of the missing ones, under half trace to an unresolved V gene in checked studies; the others have no known cause. Clone size and the V and J calls come from that table; the DNA yielded D and trimming. Across this sample there are 180,000 or so clones, with approximately 87% seen only once. The ten largest make up roughly 9.7% of the sample.

On this clone itself: No cognate antigen has been identified for it. Base qualities are not provided; no much larger clone lies one nucleotide away.

Via the germline V gene, CDR1 is MDHEN and CDR2 SYDVKM. From cysteine to phenylalanine, the CDR3 is 18 amino acids long. The CDR3 DNA has 54 bases and is translated from base 1. The trim is 6 bases for V and 0 bases for J, with a gap of 21 bases between the germline ends. One collaborating source in Seattle enrolled patients while the patients were actively infected and followed the patients over time throughout the course of disease. Each collaborating institution followed its own protocols to collect whole blood in K2EDTA tubes. Collaborator samples were shipped for TCRbeta analysis as frozen whole blood, isolated PBMCs, or DNA extracted from either sample type.

This sequence uses TRBV28 and TRBJ2-4; a weak D assignment points to TRBD1 (7 bases agree). Specimen: peripheral blood. The TCR comes from a woman aged 55-69 years with COVID-19, enrolled during active disease. The CDR3 region has the sequence CASRPRFRQGLAKNIQYF. The nucleotide sequence reads as follows: TGTGCCAGCAGACCTCGATTTCGACAGGGACTAGCCAAAAACATTCAGTACTTC.